This TCR beta chain was captured by sequencing in a study of shared clonotypes between healthy human individuals. Data came from immunoSEQ multiplex PCR; TCRdb stores just in-frame clones and leaves some out. Here the sample spans fewer than 400,000 clones, around two thirds being singletons. Germline-derived CDR1 and CDR2 are SGHNT and YYREEE (reference sequence). V lost 9 bases and J lost 3, with 16 bases in between. This CDR3 region has 15 residues. The genes are TRBV5-4 and TRBJ1-6, with D hard to call. Sequencing input: memory CD4+ T cells sorted from blood. Subset reported: CD45RA-negative fraction. The clonotype was recovered from a man aged 25-45 years in good health. Here the CDR3 DNA reads TGTGCCACAACTAGGAACGCCGTCTATAATTCACCCCTCCACTTT. As protein: CATTRNAVYNSPLHF.